The 24 T cell receptor beta chains given below trace back to one sample, sequenced in a study of blood T cell repertoires in COVID-19. TCRdb's copy holds only in-frame clones and misses some; the assay was immunoSEQ multiplex PCR. The sample lists under 200,000 clones, roughly 85% occurring once. Source material: peripheral blood. The receptors were sampled from a woman of 80 years or more with acute or convalescent COVID-19.

This clone turned up a few times. Other DNA sequences in this specimen translate into the identical CDR3. The CDR3 protein is CASSYRLRDTEAFF. The CDR3, as DNA: TGTGCCAGCAGTTACCGCCTGAGGGACACTGAAGCTTTCTTT. The V gene is TRBV6-5, the J gene TRBJ1-1; D is unclear. This CDR3 is built from 14 residues. Trimming stripped 2 bases from V and 3 bases from J, with 10 bases between. Germline V gene lookup returns CDR1 MNHEY and CDR2 SVGAGI.

CDR3 amino acids: CASSDEAYGYTF. The CDR3 bases are TGTGCCAGCAGTGACGAAGCTTATGGCTACACCTTC. This chain uses TRBV6-1 with TRBJ1-2; no reliable D call. CDR1 MNHNS and CDR2 SASEGT come from the germline V gene. The germline V and J ends were trimmed by 3 bases and 5 bases, with 7 bases remaining between them. The CDR3 sequence is 12 residues long.

The rearrangement joins TRBV3-1 (or the pseudogene TRBV3-2) to TRBJ1-4, with 7 bases aligning to TRBD1. Germline V lookup: CDR1 LGHDT, CDR2 YNNKEL (reference sequence). The length of the CDR3 is 15 residues. V was clipped by 4 bases and J by 5 bases; unmatched bases: 7. In DNA form, the CDR3 reads TGTGCCAGCAGCCCGTGGGACAGTCCAAATGAAAAACTGTTTTTT. It yields the protein CASSPWDSPNEKLFF.

J is TRBJ2-7 and V is TRBV28; the D gene is possibly TRBD2 (6 bases). The CDR3 length is 15 residues. V lost 7 bases and J lost 4, with 20 bases in between. Germline V CDR1 and CDR2: MDHEN, SYDVKM. Here the CDR3 reads CASTSLAGRGYEQYF. The CDR3, as DNA: TGTGCCAGCACCTCGTTGGCCGGGAGAGGTTACGAGCAGTACTTC.

The genes are TRBV7-8 and TRBJ2-1; 8 positions match TRBD2. Germline-derived CDR1 and CDR2 are SGHVS and FQNEAQ. The CDR3 spans 15 residues. The junction had 7 bases not matched to a gene; V was cut back by 7 bases and J by 2 bases. The CDR3 DNA sequence: TGTGCCAGCACGAACACGGGACTAGCCTACAATGAGCAGTTCTTC. This sequence encodes CASTNTGLAYNEQFF.

The chain is built from TRBV6-4 and TRBJ2-6; D unclear. The CDR3 is 16 residues long. Trimming stripped 0 bases from V and 1 base from J, with 7 bases between. Germline V CDR1 and CDR2: MRHNA, SNTAGT. CDR3 nucleotide sequence: TGTGCCAGCAGTGACTCGAGTGTGTCTGGGGCCAACGTCCTGACTTTC. Its protein is CASSDSSVSGANVLTF.

Comment on this clone: The junction differs from germline at one of its ends, possibly a read error. The gene calls are TRBV7-7 and TRBJ2-1, with 9 bases lining up with TRBD2. Germline V gene sequence: CDR1 SSHAT, CDR2 FNYEAQ (reference sequence). The CDR3 contains 15 residues. The CDR3 protein is CASSPTSGAYNEQFF. The CDR3 DNA is TGTGCTAGCAGCCCGACTAGCGGAGCCTACAATGAGCAGTTCTTC.

V and J are TRBV7-9 and TRBJ2-3; 7 bases align to TRBD2. The germline V gene has CDR1 SEHNR and CDR2 FQNEAQ (reference sequence). This CDR3 contains 14 residues. Trimming removed 3 bases from V and 1 base from J; junction bases left unmatched: 1. The CDR3 protein is CASSFTSGTDTQYF. As DNA, the CDR3 is TGTGCCAGCAGCTTTACTAGCGGCACAGATACGCAGTATTTT.

This clone has just one count. DNA of the CDR3: TGTGCCAGCAGCTTAAAAGTCTCAGGGCCGCAGTATTTT. Its translation is CASSLKVSGPQYF. The V gene is TRBV7-3, the J gene TRBJ2-3, with a possible D match to TRBD1 (5 bases). V gave up 1 base and J gave up 10 bases, with 12 bases separating them. The CDR3 runs 13 residues. CDR1 SGHTA and CDR2 FQGTGA come from the germline V gene.

Notes on this clone: At the DNA level, this CDR3 is encoded by other sequences in the same sample as well. The chain employs TRBV9 and TRBJ1-2, with TRBD1 identical over 10 bases. This CDR3 is built from 14 residues. Germline values: CDR1 SGDLS, CDR2 YYNGEE. The V and J ends lost 3 bases and 7 bases, in that order; junction bases with no gene match: 6. The CDR3 DNA follows: TGTGCCAGCAGCGCGACAGGGGGCCTCACTGGCTACACCTTC. It encodes CASSATGGLTGYTF.

The genes are TRBV9 and TRBJ1-6; TRBD1 matches at 7 bases. The CDR3 loop spans 16 amino acids. V gave up 5 bases and J gave up 5 bases; unmatched junction bases: 10. Germline V gene sequence: CDR1 SGDLS, CDR2 YYNGEE. DNA for the CDR3: TGTGCCAGCAGTCGCCGGGACAGACTGAATAATTCACCCCTCCACTTT. Protein sequence: CASSRRDRLNNSPLHF.

This clone was counted a few times. J is TRBJ2-1 and V is TRBV7-2, with TRBD2 matching over 7 bases. The CDR3 is 15 residues long. Trimming at V came to 3 bases and at J to 8 bases, leaving 10 bases not matched to a gene. The germline V gene encodes CDR1 SGHTA and CDR2 FQGNSA. The CDR3 spells CASSLGLFGGDEQFF. The CDR3 nucleotides read TGTGCCAGCAGCTTGGGCCTTTTTGGGGGGGATGAGCAGTTCTTC.

The chain recombines TRBV6-2 or TRBV6-3 with TRBJ2-7; unclear D gene. Germline lookup yields CDR1 MNHEY and CDR2 SVGEGT. V lost 3 bases and J 3 bases, leaving 3 bases between the germline ends. The CDR3 length is 11 residues. The CDR3 nucleotides read TGTGCCAGCAGTTATCACTACGAGCAGTACTTC. Translating it yields CASSYHYEQYF.

This chain connects TRBV4-1 to TRBJ1-3; D remains ambiguous. Germline V gives CDR1 MGHRA, CDR2 YSYEKL. The CDR3 loop spans 15 amino acids. Between the trimmed V and J ends, which lost 4 bases and 0 bases, there was a span of 10 bases. The CDR3 is CASSLTTTSGNTIYF. DNA for the CDR3: TGCGCCAGCAGCCTTACGACAACCTCTGGAAACACCATATATTTT.

This clone was observed once. The gene calls are TRBV7-2 and TRBJ1-2; D not certain. The CDR3 length is 12 residues. Germline CDR1 and CDR2: SGHTA and FQGNSA. Trimming left V 7 bases short and J 5 bases short, with 11 bases between. The CDR3 reads CASTGDFYGYTF. The CDR3 coding sequence is TGTGCCAGCACCGGGGATTTTTATGGCTACACCTTC.

The chain couples TRBV7-2 to TRBJ2-1; 7 nucleotides line up with TRBD2. The CDR3 has 14 residues. Unmatched junction bases numbered 6, after V lost 7 bases and J lost 3 bases. CDR1 SGHTA and CDR2 FQGNSA come from the germline V gene. The DNA of the CDR3 is TGTGCCAGCAACTCCGGGACTAACTACAATGAGCAGTTCTTC. Translated: CASNSGTNYNEQFF.

This sequence joins TRBV24-1 and TRBJ1-1; no clear D gene. Trimming stripped 7 bases from V and 1 base from J, with 9 bases between. Germline assignment: CDR1 KGHDR and CDR2 SFDVKD. The CDR3 has 13 residues. The CDR3 DNA reads as TGTGCCACCAGGGTACAAGAGAACACTGAAGCTTTCTTT. This sequence encodes CATRVQENTEAFF.

This chain links TRBV10-2 with TRBJ1-4; D is unresolved. Trimming took 5 bases from V and 8 from J, leaving 9 bases between them. The CDR3 contains 12 residues. Looked up from germline, CDR1 is WSHSY and CDR2 is SAAADI. In DNA form, the CDR3 reads TGCGCCAGCAGTCCTAGATGGGAAAAACTGTTTTTT. Protein: CASSPRWEKLFF.

The chain carries TRBV6-8 and TRBJ2-7, with D tentatively TRBD2 (6 bases). The germline V gene has CDR1 MNHGY and CDR2 SAAAGT. The CDR3 is 13 amino acids. Deletions cut 7 bases from V and 4 bases from J, with 14 bases between. The CDR3 protein is CASTTRDFYEQYF. DNA of the CDR3: TGTGCCAGCACTACCCGGGACTTTTACGAGCAGTACTTC.

The J gene is TRBJ2-1, the V gene TRBV11-3; 7 nucleotides align to TRBD2. The ends lost 1 base at V and 3 bases at J; junction bases unmatched: 3. Looked up from germline, CDR1 is SGHNT and CDR2 is YENEEA. The CDR3 covers 15 residues. CDR3 amino acids: CASSLGVAGYNEQFF. The DNA for the CDR3 is TGTGCCAGCAGCTTAGGGGTAGCGGGCTACAATGAGCAGTTCTTC.

The chain employs TRBV5-4 and TRBJ1-2; no reliable D call. The CDR3 loop spans 14 amino acids. The V gene lost 0 bases and the J gene lost 4 bases, with 10 bases spanning the gap. From germline, CDR1 is SGHNT and CDR2 YYREEE (reference sequence). CDR3 nucleotides: TGTGCCAGCAGCTTGGGAGGGTCTGGCTATGGCTACACCTTC. Protein: CASSLGGSGYGYTF.

This clone appeared a few times. V is TRBV27 and J is TRBJ1-1; possibly TRBD1 for D (5 bases). V lost 4 bases and J 4 bases, leaving 13 bases between the germline ends. Germline values: CDR1 MNHEY, CDR2 SMNVEV (reference sequence). The CDR3 is made up of 14 amino acids. The CDR3 DNA reads as TGTGCCAGCAGTTGGTCAGGGTTTGGCACTGAAGCTTTCTTT. This codes for CASSWSGFGTEAFF.

V and J are TRBV4-3 and TRBJ2-5; 7 positions agree with TRBD2. J gave up 5 bases and V 0 bases, and 3 bases lay outside the gene matches. There are 14 residues in the CDR3. Germline V gene sequence: CDR1 LGHNA, CDR2 YSLEER. The CDR3 protein is CASSQERGTETQYF. Written as DNA, the CDR3 is TGCGCCAGCAGCCAAGAGCGGGGGACTGAGACCCAGTACTTC.

This rearrangement joins TRBV7-2 to TRBJ2-7; weak D call: TRBD1 (6 bases). CDR1 and CDR2 from the germline V gene are SGHTA and FQGNSA. V lost 4 bases and J lost 6, with 10 bases in between. The CDR3 totals 12 residues. CDR3 in DNA: TGTGCCAGCAGCTCACAGGGCGTCGAGCAGTACTTC. Its translation is CASSSQGVEQYF.